This T cell receptor (beta chain) is drawn from a study of Ad26.COV2.S vaccination and SARS-CoV-2 variants. Assay used: immunoSEQ multiplex PCR; TCRdb lists only in-frame clones, some missing. The table records about 410,000 clones, about 90% of them present only once. The treatment was: over 15 received Ad26.COV2.S at low or high dose, single or two shots; 5 received placebo; per-sample allocation not given. Samples came from day 63 after the first vaccine or placebo injection. Between the trimmed V and J ends, which lost 0 bases and 1 base, there was a span of 7 bases. Germline V lookup: CDR1 KGHSH, CDR2 LQKENI. CDR3 length: 15 residues.

Sequenced here: peripheral blood, sampled in a trial of Ad26.COV2.S vaccine versus placebo. The TCR originated in a person aged 18-60 years who received the Ad26.COV2.S COVID-19 vaccine or a placebo. The chain links TRBV18 to TRBJ1-3; no clear D. CDR3 amino acids: CASSPPGLSGNTIYF. The DNA for the CDR3 is TGTGCCAGCTCACCACCAGGGTTATCTGGAAACACCATATATTTT.